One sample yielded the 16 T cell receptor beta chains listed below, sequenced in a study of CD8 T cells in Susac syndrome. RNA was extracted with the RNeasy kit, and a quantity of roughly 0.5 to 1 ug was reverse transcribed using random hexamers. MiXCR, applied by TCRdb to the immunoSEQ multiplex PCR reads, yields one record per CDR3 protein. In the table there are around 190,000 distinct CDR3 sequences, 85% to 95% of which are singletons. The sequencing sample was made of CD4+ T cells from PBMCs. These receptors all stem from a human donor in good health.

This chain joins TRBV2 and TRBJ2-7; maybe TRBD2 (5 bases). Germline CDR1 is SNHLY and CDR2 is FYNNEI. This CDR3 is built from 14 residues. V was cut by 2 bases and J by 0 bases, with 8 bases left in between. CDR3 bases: TGTGCCAGCAGTGAAAGGACTGACTCCTACGAGCAGTACTTC. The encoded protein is CASSERTDSYEQYF.

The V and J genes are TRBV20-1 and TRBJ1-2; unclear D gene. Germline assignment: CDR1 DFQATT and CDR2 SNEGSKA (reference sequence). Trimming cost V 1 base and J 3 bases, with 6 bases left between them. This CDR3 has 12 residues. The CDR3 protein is CSARGSDYGYTF. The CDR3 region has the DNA TGCAGTGCTAGAGGGTCCGACTATGGCTACACCTTC.

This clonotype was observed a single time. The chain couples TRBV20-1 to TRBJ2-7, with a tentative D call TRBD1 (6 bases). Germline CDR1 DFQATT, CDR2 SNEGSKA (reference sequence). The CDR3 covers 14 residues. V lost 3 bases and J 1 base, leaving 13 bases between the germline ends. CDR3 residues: CSARKEGVSYEQYF. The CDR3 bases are TGCAGTGCTAGGAAAGAGGGGGTATCCTACGAGCAGTACTTC.

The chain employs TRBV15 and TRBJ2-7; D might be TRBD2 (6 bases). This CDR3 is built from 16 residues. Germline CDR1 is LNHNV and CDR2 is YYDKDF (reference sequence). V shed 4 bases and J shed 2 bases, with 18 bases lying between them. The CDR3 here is CATSKDRGSGAYEQYF. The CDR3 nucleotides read TGTGCCACCAGCAAAGACCGAGGTTCGGGGGCCTACGAGCAGTACTTC. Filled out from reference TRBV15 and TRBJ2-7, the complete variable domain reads DAMVIQNPRYQVTQFGKPVTLSCSQTLNHNVMYWYQQKSSQAPKLLFHYYDKDFNNEADTPDNFQSRRPNTSFCFLDIRSPGLGDTAMYLCATSKDRGSGAYEQYFGPGTRLTVT.

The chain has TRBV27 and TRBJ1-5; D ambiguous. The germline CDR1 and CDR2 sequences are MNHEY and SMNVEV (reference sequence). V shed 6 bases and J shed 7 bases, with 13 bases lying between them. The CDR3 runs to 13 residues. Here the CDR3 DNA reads TGTGCCAGCAGACCCCCTGGGGTGCAGCCCCAGCATTTT. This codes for CASRPPGVQPQHF.

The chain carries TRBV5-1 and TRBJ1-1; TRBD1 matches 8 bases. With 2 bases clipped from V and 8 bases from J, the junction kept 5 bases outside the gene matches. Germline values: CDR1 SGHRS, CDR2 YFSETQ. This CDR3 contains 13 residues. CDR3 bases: TGCGCCAGCAGCTTCGGACAGGGCGGGGAAGCTTTCTTT. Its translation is CASSFGQGGEAFF.

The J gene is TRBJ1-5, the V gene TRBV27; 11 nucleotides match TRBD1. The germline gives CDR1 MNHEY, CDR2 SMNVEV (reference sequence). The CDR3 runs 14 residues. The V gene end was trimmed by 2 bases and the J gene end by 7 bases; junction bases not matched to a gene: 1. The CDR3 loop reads CASSLGTGGQPQHF. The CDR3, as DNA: TGTGCCAGCAGTTTAGGGACAGGGGGACAGCCCCAGCATTTT.

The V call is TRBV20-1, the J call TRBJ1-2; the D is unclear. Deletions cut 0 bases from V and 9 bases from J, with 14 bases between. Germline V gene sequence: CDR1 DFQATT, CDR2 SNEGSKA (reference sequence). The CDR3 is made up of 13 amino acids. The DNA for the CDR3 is TGCAGTGCTAGAGATCTGACTGCAGCTCGCTACACCTTC. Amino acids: CSARDLTAARYTF.

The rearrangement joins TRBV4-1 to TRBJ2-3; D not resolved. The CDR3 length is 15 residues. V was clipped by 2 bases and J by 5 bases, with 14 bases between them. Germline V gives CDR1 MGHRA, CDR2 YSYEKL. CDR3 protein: CASSQSGGGEDTQYF. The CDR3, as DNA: TGCGCCAGCAGCCAATCCGGCGGTGGAGAAGATACGCAGTATTTT.

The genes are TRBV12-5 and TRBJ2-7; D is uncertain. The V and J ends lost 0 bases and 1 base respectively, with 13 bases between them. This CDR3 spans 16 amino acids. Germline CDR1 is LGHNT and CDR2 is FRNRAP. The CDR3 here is CASGLVPFGSSYEQYF. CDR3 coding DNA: TGTGCTAGTGGTTTGGTACCTTTCGGCAGTTCCTACGAGCAGTACTTC.

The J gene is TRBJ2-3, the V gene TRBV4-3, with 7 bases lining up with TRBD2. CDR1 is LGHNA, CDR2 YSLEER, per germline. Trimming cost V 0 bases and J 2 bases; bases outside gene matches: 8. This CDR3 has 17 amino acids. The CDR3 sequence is CASSQDRASGITDTQYF. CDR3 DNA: TGCGCCAGCAGCCAAGATAGGGCTAGCGGAATCACAGATACGCAGTATTTT.

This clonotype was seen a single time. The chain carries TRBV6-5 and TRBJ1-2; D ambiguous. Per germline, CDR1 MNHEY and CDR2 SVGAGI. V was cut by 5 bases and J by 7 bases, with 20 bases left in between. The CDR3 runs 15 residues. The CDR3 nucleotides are TGTGCCAGCAGTCGAATTGTATTGGGTCTGGGTGGCTACACCTTC. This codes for CASSRIVLGLGGYTF.

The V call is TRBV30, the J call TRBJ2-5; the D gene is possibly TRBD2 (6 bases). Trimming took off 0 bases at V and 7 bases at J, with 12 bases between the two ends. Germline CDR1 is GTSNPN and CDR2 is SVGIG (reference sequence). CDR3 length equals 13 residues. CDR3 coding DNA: TGTGCCTGGAGTGTTACGGGAGCGGGGACCCAGTACTTC. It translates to CAWSVTGAGTQYF.

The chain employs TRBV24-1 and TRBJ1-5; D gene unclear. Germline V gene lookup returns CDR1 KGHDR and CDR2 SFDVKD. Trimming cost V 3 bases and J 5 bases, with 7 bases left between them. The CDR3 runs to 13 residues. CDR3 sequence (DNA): TGTGCCACCAGTGATAGGAGGGATCAGCCCCAGCATTTT. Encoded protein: CATSDRRDQPQHF.

DNA for the CDR3: TGTGCCAGCAGCTTACCGGAGGAGGCAGATACGCAGTATTTT. Translation: CASSLPEEADTQYF. V is TRBV7-3 and J is TRBJ2-3, with TRBD2 as a possible D gene (5 bases). CDR3 length equals 14 residues. From germline, CDR1 is SGHTA and CDR2 FQGTGA. V was shortened by 2 bases and J by 4 bases, with 10 bases between the two germline ends.

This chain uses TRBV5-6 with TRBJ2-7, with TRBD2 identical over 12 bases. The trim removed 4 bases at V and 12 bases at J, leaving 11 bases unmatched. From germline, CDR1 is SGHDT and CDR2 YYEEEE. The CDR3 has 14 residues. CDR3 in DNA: TGTGCCAGCAGCCTAACCGGGACTAGCGGGTCGGGGTACTTC. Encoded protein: CASSLTGTSGSGYF.